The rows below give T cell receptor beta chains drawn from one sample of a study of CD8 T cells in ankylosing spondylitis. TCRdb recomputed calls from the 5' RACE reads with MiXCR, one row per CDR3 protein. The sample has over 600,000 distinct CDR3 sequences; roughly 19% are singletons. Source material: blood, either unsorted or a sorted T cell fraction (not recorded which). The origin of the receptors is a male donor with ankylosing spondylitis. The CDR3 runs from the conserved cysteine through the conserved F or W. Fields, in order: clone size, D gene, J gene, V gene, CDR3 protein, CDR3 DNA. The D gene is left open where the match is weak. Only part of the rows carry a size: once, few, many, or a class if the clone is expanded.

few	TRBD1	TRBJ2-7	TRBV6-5	CASSYTDRQGEQYF	TGTGCCAGCAGTTACACGGACAGGCAGGGCGAGCAGTACTTC
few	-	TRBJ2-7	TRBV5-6	CASSFSDTYEQYF	TGTGCCAGCAGCTTCTCTGATACCTACGAGCAGTACTTC
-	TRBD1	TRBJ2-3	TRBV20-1	CSAPPTGPTDTQYF	TGCAGTGCCCCTCCGACAGGGCCCACAGATACGCAGTATTTT
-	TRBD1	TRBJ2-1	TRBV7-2	CASSLAGGTSYNEQFF	TGTGCCAGCAGCTTAGCAGGGGGCACCTCTTACAATGAGCAGTTCTTC
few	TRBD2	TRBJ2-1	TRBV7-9	CASSLWPSGRDEQFF	TGTGCCAGCAGCTTATGGCCTAGCGGGCGAGATGAGCAGTTCTTC
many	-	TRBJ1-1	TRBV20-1	CSAGAGGNTEAFF	TGCAGTGCTGGGGCGGGTGGCAACACTGAAGCTTTCTTT
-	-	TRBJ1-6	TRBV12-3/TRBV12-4	CASTEGDYNSPLHF	TGTGCCAGCACTGAGGGGGACTATAATTCACCCCTCCACTTT
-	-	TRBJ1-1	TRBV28	CASSLLINTEAFF	TGTGCCAGCAGTCTACTGATTAACACTGAAGCTTTCTTT
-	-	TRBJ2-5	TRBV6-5	CASSYSHRGFAETQYF	TGTGCCAGCAGTTACTCACACCGCGGTTTCGCGGAGACCCAGTACTTC
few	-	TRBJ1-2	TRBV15	CATSSDDDRNYGYTF	TGTGCCACCAGCAGTGATGACGACAGGAACTATGGCTACACCTTC
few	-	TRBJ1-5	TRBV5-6	CASSFYRGLQPQHF	TGTGCCAGCAGCTTTTATCGTGGGTTGCAGCCCCAGCATTTT
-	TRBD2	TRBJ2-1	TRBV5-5	CASSLAASGYNEQFF	TGTGCCAGCAGCTTGGCGGCTAGCGGCTACAATGAGCAGTTCTTC
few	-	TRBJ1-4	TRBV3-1	CASSPRPLGRVATNEKLFF	TGTGCCAGCAGCCCCCGGCCGCTGGGGAGGGTCGCAACTAATGAAAAACTGTTTTTT
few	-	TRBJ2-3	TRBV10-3	CAISEGLSSTDTQYF	TGTGCCATCAGTGAGGGGCTATCGAGCACAGATACGCAGTATTTT
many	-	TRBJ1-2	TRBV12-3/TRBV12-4	CASSFRGGYTF	TGTGCCAGCAGTTTCCGGGGAGGCTACACCTTC
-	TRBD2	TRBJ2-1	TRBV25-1	CASSEAWASGVNEQFF	TGTGCCAGCAGTGAAGCTTGGGCTAGCGGAGTCAATGAGCAGTTCTTC
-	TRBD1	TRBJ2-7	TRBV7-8	CASSPRTGATYEQYF	TGTGCCAGCAGCCCGAGGACAGGGGCGACCTACGAGCAGTACTTC
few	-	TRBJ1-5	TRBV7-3	CASSFPRSGTSNQPQHF	TGTGCCAGCAGCTTCCCCAGGTCGGGCACGAGCAATCAGCCCCAGCATTTT
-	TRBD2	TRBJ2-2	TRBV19	CATSGNTGELFF	TGTGCCACTAGCGGGAACACCGGGGAGCTGTTTTTT
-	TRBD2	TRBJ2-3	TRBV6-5	CASSYGLAGVYPQYF	TGTGCCAGCAGTTACGGGCTAGCGGGAGTCTATCCGCAGTATTTT
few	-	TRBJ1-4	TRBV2	CASSDPMGGTEKLFF	TGTGCCAGCAGTGATCCTATGGGAGGGACTGAAAAACTGTTTTTT
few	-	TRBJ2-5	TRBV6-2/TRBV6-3	CASSQSRLPQETQYF	TGTGCCAGCAGCCAATCTCGGCTACCCCAAGAGACCCAGTACTTC